This T cell receptor (beta chain) was observed in a study of blood T cell repertoires in COVID-19. The overall study: Samples of COVID-19 (acute and convalescent) were obtained from the United States, Italy and Spain. The analysed material was cDNA or gDNA that came from T cells, B-cell-depleted T cells, or PBMCs.

Per the original data handling: Amplification from reference gene primers served as the basis for estimated nucleated cell counts. The method was immunoSEQ multiplex PCR; TCRdb's version includes in-frame clones alone and lacks a portion of them. The DNA was the basis for D and trimming; V, J and clone size are from that table. The data hold fewer than 250,000 clones, with about nine tenths observed a single time. Germline V gene lookup returns CDR1 LNHDA and CDR2 SQIVND (reference sequence). The CDR3 has 16 amino acids. V lost 7 bases and J lost 0, with 13 bases in between. This clone has only one observation.

The chain combines TRBV19 with TRBJ2-6; D might be TRBD1 (5 bases). The receptor's source is a man in his forties or fifties with acute or convalescent COVID-19. The sequencing input was peripheral blood. CDR3 in DNA: TGTGCCAGTATGCCCAGGGTCAGCTCTGGGGCCAACGTCCTGACTTTC. Amino acid sequence: CASMPRVSSGANVLTF.